This entry is about one T cell receptor (beta chain). This clone was picked up one time. The clone's antigen remains unknown. No per-base quality is available; no much larger clone lies one base away. This entry is derived from a study of shared T cell receptors in the human thymus (dated by TCRdb to the early 2020s). Context from the whole study: The study examined how self-reactive, shared T-cell receptor alpha chains are generated in the human thymus.

Libraries were constructed by the immunoSEQ multiplex PCR assay. The clones in this table, taken by TCRdb from immuneACCESS, are in-frame only. Not every clone is retained; where verified, under half of the shortfall comes from an unresolved V gene, and the cause of the rest is unknown. Present in this sample are 500,000 to 750,000 clones, around nine tenths of which were seen just once. Of the sample, 0.0095% to 0.012% is held by the ten largest clones. The junction shows trimming of 2 bases on V and 9 bases on J, plus 20 bases between the germline ends. Reading the germline V gene gives CDR1 SGHNT and CDR2 YENEEA. The CDR3 measures 16 amino acids from cysteine to phenylalanine. The DNA shown is the 48-base CDR3, in frame from base 1. These sequences were also reported in another study, on human thymus T cells. Looking at the second paper: In Finland, the donors were immunologically healthy infants who were having open corrective cardiac surgery for congenital heart defects. The thymus tissue came from surgical resects taken out during corrective cardiac surgery. Biased V and J gene segment usage appeared to be present in both thymic and peripheral blood repertoires. Highly overlapping thymic TCR repertoires among unrelated individuals were reported in the related research. The study described the TCR alpha and beta repertoires in about eight infant thymus samples and a few matching peripheral blood samples. The cohort included more than 5 male and two female infants, with donor ages spanning 7 to 244 days. Thymocytes were mechanically released from the tissue and were stored as pellets of about 9-33 million cells at -70 degrees C. A QIAsymphony instrument was used to extract genomic DNA from the frozen cell pellets. Using the immunoSEQ multiplex PCR assay, the TCRB and TCRAD loci were amplified from a standardized quantity of quality-controlled genomic DNA. The amplicons spanned the V(D)J region and were long enough to cover the CDR3 and allow V and J genes to be identified. Amplicon sequencing was performed on an Illumina platform through the commercial immunoSEQ service. Corrections for primer bias and sequencing errors followed previously described methods, while TCRAD and TCRB definitions were based on the IMGT database. The repertoires were analysed using immunoSEQ Analyzer 3.0 and VDJTools for basic statistics, V/J segment usage, diversity estimates, rarefaction and pairwise overlap. To estimate diversity, the Chao1, ChaoE, Efron-Thisted, Shannon and inverse Simpson indices were applied, and diversity was also estimated on datasets down-sampled to the smallest sample. Repertoire overlap was assessed by strict matching of CDR3 nucleotide sequence, V gene and J gene, and clustering was done by Jaccard-based multidimensional scaling. On average, roughly 800,000 unique TCRB clonotypes were obtained from thymus samples, compared with 75,000 to 90,000 from blood samples.

The sequence derives from a boy younger than two with a congenital heart defect. Donor details come from another sample of the same person, matched by shared clones. The sequenced material came from thymocytes. Here the chain combines TRBV11-3 and TRBJ2-4; the D region possibly corresponds to TRBD2 (5 bases align). The CDR3 in this case is CASSLWRSGNGGIQYF. The DNA sequence is as follows: TGTGCCAGCAGCTTATGGCGGTCGGGCAACGGAGGCATTCAGTACTTC.